A single sample is the source of the 10 T cell receptor beta chains below, sequenced in a study of CD8+ T cells in alopecia areata. Extraction of RNA preceded its reverse transcription into cDNA, which served as the sequencing template. Sequencing used immunoSEQ multiplex PCR; TCRdb keeps in-frame clones, though not all of them. Altogether around 140,000 clones are present, around 51% being singletons, with the ten largest covering around 1%. The sample here was CD4+ T cells sorted from blood, taken at week 0. All receptors derive from a human donor with alopecia areata.

The gene calls are TRBV11-2 and TRBJ2-1; TRBD2 is a possible D gene (7 bases). CDR1 is SGHAT, CDR2 FQNNGV, per germline. V shed 7 bases and J shed 5 bases, with 27 bases lying between them. This CDR3 is 18 amino acids long. The CDR3 is CASTRDGEGESFDNEQFF. The DNA for the CDR3 is TGTGCCAGCACGAGGGACGGGGAGGGGGAAAGTTTCGACAATGAGCAGTTCTTC.

The CDR3 reads CASSPHPGVQETQYF. The DNA for the CDR3 is TGTGCCAGCAGCCCTCACCCCGGGGTACAAGAGACCCAGTACTTC. The chain uses TRBV7-3 and TRBJ2-5; D might be TRBD2 (5 bases). CDR3 length equals 15 residues. Trimming removed 5 bases from V and 2 bases from J, with 15 bases in between. Germline values: CDR1 SGHTA, CDR2 FQGTGA.

The chain combines TRBV10-3 with TRBJ2-5, with a possible D match to TRBD1 (6 bases). V was cut by 6 bases and J by 5 bases, with 16 bases left in between. The CDR3 consists of 14 residues. Per the germline V gene, CDR1 is ENHRY and CDR2 is SYGVKD. CDR3 region: CAIRGQTSGETQYF. The CDR3 nucleotides are TGTGCCATCAGAGGACAGACCTCGGGGGAGACCCAGTACTTC.

J is TRBJ2-7 and V is TRBV10-3; D call uncertain. Germline lookup yields CDR1 ENHRY and CDR2 SYGVKD. The CDR3 sequence is 13 residues long. The V end was cut by 4 bases, the J end by 3 bases, with 10 bases between. DNA for the CDR3: TGTGCCATCAGTGTATCGGTGAACTACGAGCAGTACTTC. Translation gives CAISVSVNYEQYF.

The V call is TRBV11-2, the J call TRBJ1-3; D is undetermined. The CDR3 runs 13 residues. V dropped 4 bases and J dropped 4 bases, with 8 bases sitting between them. CDR1 SGHAT and CDR2 FQNNGV come from the germline V gene. The CDR3 nucleotides read TGTGCCAGCAGCTGGGGTTACGGAAACACCATATATTTT. This codes for CASSWGYGNTIYF.

The V gene is TRBV7-9, the J gene TRBJ2-6; D gene ambiguous. Germline CDR1 reads SEHNR; CDR2 reads FQNEAQ (reference sequence). V was shortened by 5 bases and J by 0 bases, with 14 bases between the two germline ends. The CDR3 has 17 amino acids. CDR3: CASSPTERISGANVLTF. CDR3 sequence (DNA): TGTGCCAGCAGCCCTACCGAGAGGATCTCTGGGGCCAACGTCCTGACTTTC.

The CDR3 sequence is CSAETGTDQFF. The CDR3 coding sequence is TGCAGTGCTGAAACAGGGACGGATCAGTTTTTT. V and J are TRBV20-1 and TRBJ2-2; weak D call: TRBD1 (6 bases). CDR1 DFQATT and CDR2 SNEGSKA come from the germline V gene (reference sequence). Between the trimmed V and J ends, which lost 5 bases and 16 bases, there was a span of 17 bases. The CDR3 has 11 residues.

This clone occurred once. CDR3 coding DNA: TGTGCCAGCAGCGTTACCGGGACAGGGGAGTACGAGCAGTACTTC. Amino acid sequence: CASSVTGTGEYEQYF. The rearrangement joins TRBV9 to TRBJ2-7; 10 bases map to TRBD1. The junction had 6 bases not matched to a gene; V was cut back by 2 bases and J by 4 bases. This CDR3 contains 15 residues. From germline, CDR1 is SGDLS and CDR2 YYNGEE.

The V call is TRBV6-5, the J call TRBJ1-2, with D tentatively TRBD1 (5 bases). The CDR3 covers 13 residues. Germline loops: CDR1 MNHEY, CDR2 SVGAGI. V was trimmed by 4 bases and J by 10 bases, leaving 16 bases between them. Written as DNA, the CDR3 is TGTGCCAGCAGTTCTCCCACCGGGGCCCTCTACACCTTC. Protein product: CASSSPTGALYTF.

The chain couples TRBV29-1 to TRBJ2-1; D is ambiguous. The CDR3 spans 13 residues. Trimming left V 4 bases short and J 5 bases short, with 12 bases between. Germline V CDR1 and CDR2: SQVTM, ANQGSEA. For the CDR3, the DNA is TGCAGCGTTGCGGCTAACCCCCACAATGAGCAGTTCTTC. Translating it yields CSVAANPHNEQFF.